The source of this T cell receptor (beta chain) is a study of regulatory T cells in long-lasting Graves disease. Time point specified: newly diagnosed GD, antithyroid drugs for less than 3 months. The TCR library used RNA extracted from PBMCs. In building TCR beta libraries, iRepertoire HTBI primers were used together with Arm-PCR of CDR3 regions. TCRdb reprocessed the multiplex PCR reads via MiXCR and lists one record per CDR3 protein. The table includes approximately 480,000 distinct CDR3 sequences, around 15% detected once. Remarks on this clonotype: At one of its ends the junction is not consistent with the germline gene, which may arise from a read error.

The CDR3 contains 15 residues. CDR1 and CDR2 from the germline V gene are LNHDA and SQIVND (reference sequence). This sample also belongs to another study, concerning T cells in Graves' hyperthyroidism and ophthalmopathy. That publication notes: The TCR CDR3 was amplified in a first-round RT-PCR using the HTBI primer set.

The receptor comes from a man in his forties or fifties with Graves disease. The chain uses TRBV19 and TRBJ2-1; unclear D gene. This sample comprised peripheral blood mononuclear cells (PBMCs), obtained at new diagnosis, from a patient treated with antithyroid drugs. The CDR3 reads CASGIVPYKVNEQFF. The CDR3 region has the DNA TGTGCCAGTGGTATAGTCCCATACAAGGTTAATGAGCAGTTCTTC.